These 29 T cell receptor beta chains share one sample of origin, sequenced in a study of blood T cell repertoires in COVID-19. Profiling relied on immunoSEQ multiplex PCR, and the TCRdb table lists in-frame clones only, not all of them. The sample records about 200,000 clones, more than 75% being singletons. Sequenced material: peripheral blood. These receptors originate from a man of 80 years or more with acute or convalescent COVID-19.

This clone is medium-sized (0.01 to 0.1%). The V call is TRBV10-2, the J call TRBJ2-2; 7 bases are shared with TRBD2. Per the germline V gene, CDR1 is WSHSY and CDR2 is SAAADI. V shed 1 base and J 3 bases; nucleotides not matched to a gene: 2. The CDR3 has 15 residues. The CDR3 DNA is TGCGCCAGCAGTGAGTGGGGGGGAGACACCGGGGAGCTGTTTTTT. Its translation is CASSEWGGDTGELFF.

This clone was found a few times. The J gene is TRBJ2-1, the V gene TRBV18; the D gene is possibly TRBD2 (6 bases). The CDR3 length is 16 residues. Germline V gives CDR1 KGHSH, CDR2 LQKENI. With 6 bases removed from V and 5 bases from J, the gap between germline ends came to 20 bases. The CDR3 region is CASSPKIAAPNNEQFF. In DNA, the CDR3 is TGTGCCAGCTCCCCCAAAATAGCGGCTCCAAACAATGAGCAGTTCTTC.

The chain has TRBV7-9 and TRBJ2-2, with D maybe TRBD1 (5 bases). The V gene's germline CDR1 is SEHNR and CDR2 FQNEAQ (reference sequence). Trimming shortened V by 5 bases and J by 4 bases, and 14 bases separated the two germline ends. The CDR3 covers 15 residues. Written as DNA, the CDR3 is TGTGCCAGCAGCACAGCTGGACATTCCACCGGGGAGCTGTTTTTT. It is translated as CASSTAGHSTGELFF.

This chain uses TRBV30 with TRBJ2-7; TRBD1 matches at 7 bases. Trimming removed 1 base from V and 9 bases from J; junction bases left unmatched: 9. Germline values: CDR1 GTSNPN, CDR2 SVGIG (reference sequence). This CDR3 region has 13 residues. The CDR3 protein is CAWSERRQGTQYF. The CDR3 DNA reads TGTGCCTGGAGTGAGAGGCGACAGGGAACGCAGTACTTC.

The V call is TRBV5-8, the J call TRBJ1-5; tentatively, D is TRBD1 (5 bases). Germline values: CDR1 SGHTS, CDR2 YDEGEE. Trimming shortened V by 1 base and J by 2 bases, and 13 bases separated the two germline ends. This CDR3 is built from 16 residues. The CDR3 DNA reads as TGTGCCAGCAGCTTGATTCAGGGTAGGGGCAATCAGCCCCAGCATTTT. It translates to CASSLIQGRGNQPQHF.

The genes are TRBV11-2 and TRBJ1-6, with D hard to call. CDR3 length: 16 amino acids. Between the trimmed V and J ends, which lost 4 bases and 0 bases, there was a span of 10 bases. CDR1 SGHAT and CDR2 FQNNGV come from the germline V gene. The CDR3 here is CASSSTSSSYNSPLHF. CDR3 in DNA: TGTGCCAGCAGCTCAACTTCGAGCTCCTATAATTCACCCCTCCACTTT.

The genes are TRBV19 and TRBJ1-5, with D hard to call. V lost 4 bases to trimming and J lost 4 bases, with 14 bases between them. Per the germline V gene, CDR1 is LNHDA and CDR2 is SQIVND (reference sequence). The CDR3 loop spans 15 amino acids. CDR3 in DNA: TGTGCCAGTAGTACGATATGGGGAGGGAATCAGCCCCAGCATTTT. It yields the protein CASSTIWGGNQPQHF. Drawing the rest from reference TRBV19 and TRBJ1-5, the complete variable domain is DGGITQSPKYLFRKEGQNVTLSCEQNLNHDAMYWYRQDPGQGLRLIYYSQIVNDFQKGDIAEGYSVSREKKESFPLTVTSAQKNPTAFYLCASSTIWGGNQPQHFGDGTRLSIL.

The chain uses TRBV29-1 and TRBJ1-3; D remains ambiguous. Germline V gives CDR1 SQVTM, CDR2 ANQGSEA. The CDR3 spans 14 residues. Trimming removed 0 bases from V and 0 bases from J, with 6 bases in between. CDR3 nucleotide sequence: TGCAGCGTTGAAGATCATCCCTCTGGAAACACCATATATTTT. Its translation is CSVEDHPSGNTIYF.

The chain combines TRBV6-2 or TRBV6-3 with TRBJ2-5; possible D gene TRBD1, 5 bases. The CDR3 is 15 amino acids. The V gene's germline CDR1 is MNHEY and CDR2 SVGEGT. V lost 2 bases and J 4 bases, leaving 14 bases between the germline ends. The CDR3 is CASSYPAGKVETQYF. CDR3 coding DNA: TGTGCCAGCAGTTACCCCGCAGGGAAGGTAGAGACCCAGTACTTC.

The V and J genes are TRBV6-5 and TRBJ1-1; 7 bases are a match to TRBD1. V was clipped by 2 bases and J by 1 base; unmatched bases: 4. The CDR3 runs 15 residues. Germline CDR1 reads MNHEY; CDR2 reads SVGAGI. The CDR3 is CASSYSWTGNTEAFF. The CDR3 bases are TGTGCCAGCAGTTACAGTTGGACAGGGAACACTGAAGCTTTCTTT.

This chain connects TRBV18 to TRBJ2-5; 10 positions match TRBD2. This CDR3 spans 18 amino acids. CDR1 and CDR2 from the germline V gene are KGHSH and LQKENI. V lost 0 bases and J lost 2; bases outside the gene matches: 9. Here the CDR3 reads CASSPPGPSGSLQETQYF. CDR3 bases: TGTGCCAGCTCACCACCGGGGCCTAGCGGGAGCCTTCAAGAGACCCAGTACTTC.

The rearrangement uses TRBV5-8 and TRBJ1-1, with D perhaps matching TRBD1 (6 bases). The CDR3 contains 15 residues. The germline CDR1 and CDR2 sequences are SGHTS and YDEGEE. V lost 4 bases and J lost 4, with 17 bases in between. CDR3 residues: CASSQGQSRPTEAFF. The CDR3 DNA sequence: TGTGCCAGCAGCCAGGGACAATCCCGACCCACTGAAGCTTTCTTT.

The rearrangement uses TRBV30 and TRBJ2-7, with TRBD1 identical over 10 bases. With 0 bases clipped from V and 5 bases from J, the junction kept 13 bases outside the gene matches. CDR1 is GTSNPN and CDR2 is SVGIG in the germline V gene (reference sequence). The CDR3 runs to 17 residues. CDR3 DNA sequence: TGTGCCTGGAGTGTGGGGGACAGGGGATTCAACCTTCACGAGCAGTACTTC. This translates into CAWSVGDRGFNLHEQYF.

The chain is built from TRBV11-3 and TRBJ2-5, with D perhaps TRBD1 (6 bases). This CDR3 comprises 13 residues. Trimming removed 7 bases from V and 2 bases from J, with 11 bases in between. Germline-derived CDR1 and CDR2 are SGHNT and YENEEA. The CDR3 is CASTGQIQETQYF. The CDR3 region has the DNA TGTGCCAGCACCGGACAGATACAAGAGACCCAGTACTTC.

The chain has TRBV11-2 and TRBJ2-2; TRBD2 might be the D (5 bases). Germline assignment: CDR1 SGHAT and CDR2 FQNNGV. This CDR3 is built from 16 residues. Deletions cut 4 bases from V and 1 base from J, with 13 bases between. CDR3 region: CASSWSWRLNTGELFF. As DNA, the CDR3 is TGTGCCAGCAGCTGGTCTTGGAGGCTGAACACCGGGGAGCTGTTTTTT. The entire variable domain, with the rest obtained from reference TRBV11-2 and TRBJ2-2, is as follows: EAGVAQSPRYKIIEKRQSVAFWCNPISGHATLYWYQQILGQGPKLLIQFQNNGVVDDSQLPKDRFSAERLKGVDSTLKIQPAKLEDSAVYLCASSWSWRLNTGELFFGEGSRLTVL.

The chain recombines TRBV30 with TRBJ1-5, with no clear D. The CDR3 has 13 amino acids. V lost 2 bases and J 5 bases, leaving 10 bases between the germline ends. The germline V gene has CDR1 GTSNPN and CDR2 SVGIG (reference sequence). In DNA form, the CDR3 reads TGTGCCTGGAGTCCCGGGGAATATCAGCCCCAGCATTTT. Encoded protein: CAWSPGEYQPQHF.

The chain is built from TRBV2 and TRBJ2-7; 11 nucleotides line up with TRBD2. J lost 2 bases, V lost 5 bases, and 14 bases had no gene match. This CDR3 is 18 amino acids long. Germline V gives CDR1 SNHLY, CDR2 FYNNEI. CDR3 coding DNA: TGTGCCAGCAGTCAAAGGGAAAAACTAGCGGGAGTACCCTACGAGCAGTACTTC. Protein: CASSQREKLAGVPYEQYF.

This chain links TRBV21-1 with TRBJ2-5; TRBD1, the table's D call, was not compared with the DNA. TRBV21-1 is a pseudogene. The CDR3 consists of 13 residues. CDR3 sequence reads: CASRSTGGETQYF. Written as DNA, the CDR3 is TGTGCCAGCAGGTCGACAGGGGGAGAGACCCAGTACTTC.

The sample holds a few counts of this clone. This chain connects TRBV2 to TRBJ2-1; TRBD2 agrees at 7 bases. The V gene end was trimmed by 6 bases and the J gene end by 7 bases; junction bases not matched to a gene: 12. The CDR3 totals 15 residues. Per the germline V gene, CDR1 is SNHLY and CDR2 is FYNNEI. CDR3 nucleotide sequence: TGTGCCAGCAGCCCCGGGGAGGGGCGACTTAATGAGCAGTTCTTC. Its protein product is CASSPGEGRLNEQFF.

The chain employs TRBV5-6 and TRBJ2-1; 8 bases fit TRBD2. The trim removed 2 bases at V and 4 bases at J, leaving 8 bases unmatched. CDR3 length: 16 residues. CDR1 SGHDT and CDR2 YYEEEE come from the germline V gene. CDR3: CASSFLPGTRYNEQFF. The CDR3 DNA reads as TGTGCCAGCAGCTTCTTACCCGGGACTAGATACAATGAGCAGTTCTTC.

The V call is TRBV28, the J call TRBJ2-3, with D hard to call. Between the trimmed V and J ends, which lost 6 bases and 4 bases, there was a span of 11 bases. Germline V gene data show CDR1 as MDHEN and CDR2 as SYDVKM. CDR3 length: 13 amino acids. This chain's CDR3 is CASSTPPSDTQYF. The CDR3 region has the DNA TGTGCCAGCAGCACACCACCCTCAGATACGCAGTATTTT.

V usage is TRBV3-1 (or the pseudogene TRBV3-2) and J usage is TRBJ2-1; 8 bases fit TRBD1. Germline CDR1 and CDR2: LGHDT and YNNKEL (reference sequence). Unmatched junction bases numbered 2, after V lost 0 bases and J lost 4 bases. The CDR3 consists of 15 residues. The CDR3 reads CASSQDQGAYNEQFF. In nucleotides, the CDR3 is TGTGCCAGCAGCCAAGATCAGGGGGCTTACAATGAGCAGTTCTTC.

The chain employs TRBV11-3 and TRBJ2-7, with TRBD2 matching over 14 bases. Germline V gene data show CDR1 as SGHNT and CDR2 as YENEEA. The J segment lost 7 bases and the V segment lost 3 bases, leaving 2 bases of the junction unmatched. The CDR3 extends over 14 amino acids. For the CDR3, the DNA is TGTGCCAGCAGCTTGGGACTAGCGGGAGAGGAGCAGTACGTC. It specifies CASSLGLAGEEQYV.

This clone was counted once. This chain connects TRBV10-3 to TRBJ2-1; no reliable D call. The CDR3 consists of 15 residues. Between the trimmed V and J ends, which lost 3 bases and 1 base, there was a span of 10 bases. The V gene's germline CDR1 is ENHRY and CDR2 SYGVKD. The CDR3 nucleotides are TGTGCCATCAGTGACTCGGAGAAGTCCTACAATGAGCAGTTCTTC. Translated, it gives CAISDSEKSYNEQFF.

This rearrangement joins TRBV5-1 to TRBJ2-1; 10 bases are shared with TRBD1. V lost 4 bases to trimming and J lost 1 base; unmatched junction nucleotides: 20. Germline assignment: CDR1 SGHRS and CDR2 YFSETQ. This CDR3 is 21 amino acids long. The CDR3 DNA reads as TGCGCCAGCAGCGGCGGGACAGGGGTACTGGCGAGCGCAGGGTCCTACAATGAGCAGTTCTTC. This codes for CASSGGTGVLASAGSYNEQFF.

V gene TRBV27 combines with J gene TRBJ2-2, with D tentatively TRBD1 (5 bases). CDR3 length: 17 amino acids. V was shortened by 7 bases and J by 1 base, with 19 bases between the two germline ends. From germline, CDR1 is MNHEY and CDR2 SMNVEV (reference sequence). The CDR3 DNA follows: TGTGCCAGCACCTTTGGGGTAGCTGGACAGAACACCGGGGAGCTGTTTTTT. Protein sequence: CASTFGVAGQNTGELFF.

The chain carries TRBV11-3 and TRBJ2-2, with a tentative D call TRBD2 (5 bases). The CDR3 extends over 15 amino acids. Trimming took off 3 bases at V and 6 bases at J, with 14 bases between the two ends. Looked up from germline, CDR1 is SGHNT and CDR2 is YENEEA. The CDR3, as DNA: TGTGCCAGCAGCTTTGGGCAGTGGGGAGCCGGGGAGCTGTTTTTT. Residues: CASSFGQWGAGELFF.

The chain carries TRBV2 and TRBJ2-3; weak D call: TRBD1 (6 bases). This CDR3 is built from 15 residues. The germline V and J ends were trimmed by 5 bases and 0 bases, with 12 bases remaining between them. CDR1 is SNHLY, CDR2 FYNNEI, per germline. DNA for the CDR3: TGTGCCAGCAGTCTTGACAGGCCTAGCACAGATACGCAGTATTTT. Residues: CASSLDRPSTDTQYF.

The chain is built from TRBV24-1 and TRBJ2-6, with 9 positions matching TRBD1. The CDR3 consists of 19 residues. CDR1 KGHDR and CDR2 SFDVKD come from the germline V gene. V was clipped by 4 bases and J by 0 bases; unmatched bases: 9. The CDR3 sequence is CATSENAGTGLSGANVLTF. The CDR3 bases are TGTGCCACCAGTGAAAATGCCGGGACAGGGCTCTCTGGGGCCAACGTCCTGACTTTC.